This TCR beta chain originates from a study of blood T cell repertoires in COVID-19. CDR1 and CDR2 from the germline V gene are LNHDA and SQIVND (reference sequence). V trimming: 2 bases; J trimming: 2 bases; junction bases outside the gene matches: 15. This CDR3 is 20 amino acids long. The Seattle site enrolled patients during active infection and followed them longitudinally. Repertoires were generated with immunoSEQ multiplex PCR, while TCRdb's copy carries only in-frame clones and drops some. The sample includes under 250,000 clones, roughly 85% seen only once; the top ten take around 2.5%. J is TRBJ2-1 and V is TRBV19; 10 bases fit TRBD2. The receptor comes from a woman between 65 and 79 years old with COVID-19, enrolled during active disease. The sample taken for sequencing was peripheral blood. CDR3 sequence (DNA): TGTGCCAGTAGTATAAGAGGGGGCTCCGGACTAGCGGCCGCCTACAATGAGCAGTTCTTC. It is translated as CASSIRGGSGLAAAYNEQFF.